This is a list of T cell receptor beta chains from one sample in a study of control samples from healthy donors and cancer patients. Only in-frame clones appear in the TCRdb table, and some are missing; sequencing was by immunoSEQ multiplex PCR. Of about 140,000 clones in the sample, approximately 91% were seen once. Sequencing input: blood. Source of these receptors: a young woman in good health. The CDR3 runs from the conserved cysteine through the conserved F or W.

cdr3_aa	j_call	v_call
CASSLGQANYGYTF	TRBJ1-2	TRBV28
CASSLDLGGGNNEQFF	TRBJ2-1	TRBV11-3
CASSLAGQHQPQHF	TRBJ1-5	TRBV7-6
CAISEPGLQETQYF	TRBJ2-5	TRBV10-3
CASSERRSERYTGELFF	TRBJ2-2	TRBV2
CASSLQQGSNEQYF	TRBJ2-7	TRBV5-4
CASSQGVQGSGANVLTF	TRBJ2-6	TRBV4-2
CASRDRGKDTQYF	TRBJ2-3	TRBV19
CASGPRGRVGLAGEPGRYEQYF	TRBJ2-7	TRBV6-2/TRBV6-3
CASSSYLYEQYF	TRBJ2-7	TRBV6-5
CASSFNRGPNSGNTIYF	TRBJ1-3	TRBV28
CASSNGGGWNTGELFF	TRBJ2-2	TRBV6-2/TRBV6-3
CASSPLSSTYEQYF	TRBJ2-7	TRBV18
CASSVDQGAFDGYTF	TRBJ1-2	TRBV9
CASSQVRLAKNIQYF	TRBJ2-4	TRBV4-1
CARPLAANTGELFF	TRBJ2-2	TRBV19
CASSIVGYNSPLHF	TRBJ1-6	TRBV19
CASSITWSSGEKDTEAFF	TRBJ1-1	TRBV19
CASSLSRDPGANVLTF	TRBJ2-6	TRBV7-3
CASSIRQNEQFF	TRBJ2-1	TRBV19
CASSIDGGRRAEAFF	TRBJ1-1	TRBV19
CASSPPGIPLTETQYF	TRBJ2-3	TRBV3-1/TRBV3-2
CASSLVGQGGTEAFF	TRBJ1-1	TRBV5-4
CASRQMNTGELFF	TRBJ2-2	TRBV3-1/TRBV3-2
CASGLVESSLRGYTF	TRBJ1-2	TRBV12-5
CASRKGAAWSDTQYF	TRBJ2-3	TRBV19
CSVEVWESAYNEQFF	TRBJ2-1	TRBV29-1
CASSLAAMNTEAFF	TRBJ1-1	TRBV28
CATSDPGLAGEETQYF	TRBJ2-5	TRBV24-1
CASREAGELFF	TRBJ2-2	TRBV6-5
CASSLRLAGVSDTQYF	TRBJ2-3	TRBV11-2
CARSIKTTYEQFF	TRBJ2-1	TRBV30
CASKVGLATDTQYF	TRBJ2-3	TRBV6-5
CASSLVQGMVDTEAFF	TRBJ1-1	TRBV11-2
CASRGTGYGYTF	TRBJ1-2	TRBV2
CATSRDGTGTNTEAFF	TRBJ1-1	TRBV15
CASSLLRGDYEQYF	TRBJ2-7	TRBV5-4